This T cell receptor beta chain originates from a study of blood T cell repertoires in COVID-19. Study-level background: Samples came from the United States, Italy and Spain, spanning acute and convalescent COVID-19.

The CDR3 spans 14 residues. CDR1 is LGHDT and CDR2 is YNNKEL in the germline V gene (reference sequence). Trimming took 4 bases from V and 7 from J, leaving 16 bases between them. Study processing details: Amplification from reference gene primers served as the basis for estimated nucleated cell counts. The repertoire was sequenced with immunoSEQ multiplex PCR; TCRdb's copy has only in-frame clones and lacks some. V, J and clone size reflect that table, while D and trimming were determined from the DNA. The sample has 130,000 to 150,000 clones; roughly four fifths are singletons. The sequencing input was peripheral blood. The receptor was isolated from a human donor with acute or convalescent COVID-19. The donor label of this sample is uncertain. The rearrangement uses TRBV3-1 (or the pseudogene TRBV3-2) and TRBJ1-2; the D gene is possibly TRBD1 (6 bases). Written as DNA, the CDR3 is TGTGCCAGCAGCCTTTTGGCGGGGGCGACTGGCTACACCTTC. Translated: CASSLLAGATGYTF.